The 5 T cell receptor beta chains below come from one sample, sequenced in a study of human T cells and chemical hapten exposure. A single record per CDR3 protein comes from TCRdb applying MiXCR to the RACE reads. The profile shows about 80,000 distinct CDR3 sequences, 7% to 8% of them singletons. Time point described: patch test 1, 2 weeks after DPC sensitization. Treatment: therapeutic diphenylcyclopropenone sensitization with weekly scalp DPC. The sample in question was whole blood, obtained in connection with sensitization to the hapten diphenylcyclopropenone (DPC). These receptors were obtained from a woman aged 25 to 45 with alopecia areata. Some clones in this sample may be carry-over from other donors' samples.

This clonotype was counted between two and nine times. The chain has TRBV12-5 and TRBJ1-5, with 7 bases that match TRBD1. The CDR3 contains 17 residues. Germline assignment: CDR1 LGHNT and CDR2 FRNRAP. V shed 3 bases, J shed 1 base, and the junction held 9 bases outside the gene matches. The CDR3 nucleotides read TGTGCTAGTGGTTTCCACGTAGGGGGCCCCAGCAATCAGCCCCAGCATTTT. This gives the protein CASGFHVGGPSNQPQHF.

In its sample, this clonotype was seen many times. This sequence joins TRBV3-1 and TRBJ1-2; D is possibly TRBD1 (5 bases). This CDR3 is built from 13 residues. V was pared by 0 bases and J by 4 bases, with 6 bases between. From germline, CDR1 is LGHDT and CDR2 YNNKEL (reference sequence). The chain's CDR3 is CASSQEGLYGYTF. In nucleotides, the CDR3 is TGTGCCAGCAGCCAAGAGGGACTCTATGGCTACACCTTC.

This clonotype was observed many times. The V call is TRBV29-1, the J call TRBJ2-1; the match to TRBD2 covers 8 bases. The germline CDR1 and CDR2 sequences are SQVTM and ANQGSEA. J was trimmed by 0 bases and V by 5 bases; bases with no gene match: 12. The CDR3 extends over 17 amino acids. The CDR3 is CSVLFGGGPISYNEQFF. In DNA, the CDR3 is TGCAGCGTTCTCTTCGGCGGGGGGCCCATCTCCTACAATGAGCAGTTCTTC.

This clonotype appeared a few times. The J gene is TRBJ1-2, the V gene TRBV5-4, with no clear D. Germline V gives CDR1 SGHNT, CDR2 YYREEE (reference sequence). This CDR3 is 15 amino acids long. Deletions cut 0 bases from V and 3 bases from J, with 12 bases between. This chain's CDR3 is CASSLALGRDYGYTF. CDR3 sequence (DNA): TGTGCCAGCAGCTTGGCTTTAGGCCGGGACTATGGCTACACCTTC.

This clonotype was counted many times. This chain joins TRBV20-1 and TRBJ1-1; TRBD1 might be the D (5 bases). The ends were cut back, 0 bases at V and 1 base at J, with 18 bases in the middle. Germline lookup yields CDR1 DFQATT and CDR2 SNEGSKA (reference sequence). CDR3 size: 17 residues. CDR3 nucleotide sequence: TGCAGTGCTAGAGACGATTCGTTGGGGCGGGGGAACACTGAAGCTTTCTTT. It yields the protein CSARDDSLGRGNTEAFF.